This entry lists 3 T cell receptor beta chains sequenced from one sample in a study of CD8+CD57+ T cells in acquired aplastic anemia. CD8+CD57+ cell expansion, shown by flow cytometry, had occurred in the patients selected for sequencing. The template used for profiling TCR beta VDJ and CDR3 was genomic DNA. From the reads, TCRdb called clonotypes with MiXCR, one entry per CDR3 protein. The sample lists about 150,000 distinct CDR3 sequences; roughly 54% were seen once. The sample consisted of sorted CD4+, CD8+, or CD8+CD57+ T cells (not recorded which) from PBMCs. Receptors originate from a human donor with aplastic anemia.

The chain combines TRBV20-1 with TRBJ2-2; no firm D call. Looked up from germline, CDR1 is DFQATT and CDR2 is SNEGSKA (reference sequence). Trimming removed 3 bases from V and 1 base from J, with 6 bases in between. This CDR3 is built from 13 residues. CDR3 region: CSASFRNTGELFF. CDR3 nucleotide sequence: TGCAGTGCTAGTTTCCGGAACACCGGGGAGCTGTTTTTT.

The sample holds one count of this clonotype. V is TRBV11-2 and J is TRBJ1-1, with D maybe TRBD1 (5 bases). CDR3 length equals 14 residues. Germline loops: CDR1 SGHAT, CDR2 FQNNGV. Trimming shortened V by 2 bases and J by 5 bases, and 12 bases separated the two germline ends. The CDR3 here is CASSLKWAGTEAFF. The CDR3 DNA follows: TGTGCCAGCAGCTTAAAATGGGCAGGGACTGAAGCTTTCTTT.

This clonotype was seen only a few times. V usage is TRBV27 and J usage is TRBJ2-2; no definite D call. Deletions cut 6 bases from V and 2 bases from J, with 7 bases between. This CDR3 has 13 amino acids. The germline V gene has CDR1 MNHEY and CDR2 SMNVEV (reference sequence). The CDR3 region has the DNA TGTGCCAGCAGCCCTCGCAACACCGGGGAGCTGTTTTTT. The encoded protein is CASSPRNTGELFF.